Listed below are T cell receptor beta chains from one sample, sequenced in a study of T cells in tumors after PD-1 blockade. This table comes from immunoSEQ multiplex PCR, and its TCRdb copy is limited to in-frame clones, with some not included. The sample consists of about 8,200 clones, roughly 60% of them appearing once. Sequencing was performed on tumor tissue, taken after anti-PD-1 treatment. These TCRs come from a human donor with basal cell carcinoma. The CDR3 runs from the conserved cysteine through the conserved F or W. The D gene is left open where the match is weak. A clone size is listed for some rows: how often the clone was seen (once, few, many), or a class if it is expanded.

v_gene: TRBV5-4; j_gene: TRBJ1-1; d_gene: NA; abundance: NA; CDR3aa: CASSQINTEAFF; CDR3nt: TGTGCCAGCAGTCAGATTAACACTGAAGCTTTCTTT
v_gene: TRBV2; j_gene: TRBJ1-2; d_gene: NA; abundance: NA; CDR3aa: CASSAAAGAGGYTF; CDR3nt: TGTGCCAGCAGTGCCGCAGCAGGGGCAGGGGGCTACACCTTC
v_gene: TRBV19; j_gene: TRBJ2-2; d_gene: TRBD1; abundance: NA; CDR3aa: CASSRGQLTTGELFF; CDR3nt: TGTGCCAGTAGCCGGGGACAGTTAACCACCGGGGAGCTGTTTTTT
v_gene: TRBV5-6; j_gene: TRBJ2-3; d_gene: NA; abundance: few; CDR3aa: CASSFPLSPSTDTQYF; CDR3nt: TGTGCCAGCAGCTTCCCCCTTTCCCCGAGCACAGATACGCAGTATTTT
v_gene: TRBV19; j_gene: TRBJ1-1; d_gene: NA; abundance: once; CDR3aa: CASSTIRQGARNTEAFF; CDR3nt: TGTGCCAGTAGTACCATCAGACAAGGGGCGCGAAACACTGAAGCTTTCTTT
v_gene: TRBV2; j_gene: TRBJ1-6; d_gene: NA; abundance: NA; CDR3aa: CASSGGTPNSPLHF; CDR3nt: TGTGCCAGCAGTGGGGGGACACCTAATTCACCCCTCCACTTT
v_gene: TRBV20-1; j_gene: TRBJ2-3; d_gene: TRBD2; abundance: NA; CDR3aa: CSASDLAGYLTDTQYF; CDR3nt: TGCAGTGCTAGTGACCTAGCGGGGTACCTCACAGATACGCAGTATTTT
v_gene: TRBV7-8; j_gene: TRBJ1-2; d_gene: NA; abundance: NA; CDR3aa: CASSSPGGYGYTF; CDR3nt: TGTGCCAGCAGCTCCCCCGGTGGCTATGGCTACACCTTC
v_gene: TRBV11-2; j_gene: TRBJ2-1; d_gene: TRBD2; abundance: NA; CDR3aa: CASSLDSGGLSYYNEQFF; CDR3nt: TGTGCCAGCAGCTTAGATAGCGGGGGCCTATCATACTACAATGAGCAGTTCTTC
v_gene: TRBV6-1; j_gene: TRBJ1-5; d_gene: NA; abundance: few; CDR3aa: CASSYRGSNQPQHF; CDR3nt: TGTGCCAGCAGTTATCGGGGTAGCAATCAGCCCCAGCATTTT
v_gene: TRBV4-1; j_gene: TRBJ1-5; d_gene: TRBD1; abundance: few; CDR3aa: CASSQYGQGGNQPQHF; CDR3nt: TGCGCCAGCAGCCAGTACGGACAGGGTGGCAATCAGCCCCAGCATTTT
v_gene: TRBV7-8; j_gene: TRBJ1-1; d_gene: TRBD1; abundance: NA; CDR3aa: CASRPRGRTEAFF; CDR3nt: TGTGCCAGCAGGCCCAGGGGGCGAACTGAAGCTTTCTTT
v_gene: TRBV24-1; j_gene: TRBJ1-1; d_gene: NA; abundance: NA; CDR3aa: CATSDFCAFF; CDR3nt: TGTGCCACCAGTGATTTTTGCGCTTTCTTT
v_gene: TRBV28; j_gene: TRBJ2-1; d_gene: TRBD2; abundance: NA; CDR3aa: CASSWTSLPNEQFF; CDR3nt: TGTGCCAGCAGCTGGACTAGCCTCCCCAATGAGCAGTTCTTC
v_gene: TRBV7-9; j_gene: TRBJ1-3; d_gene: TRBD1; abundance: NA; CDR3aa: CASSPHFWDRAGNTIYF; CDR3nt: TGTGCCAGCAGCCCTCACTTTTGGGACAGGGCTGGAAACACCATATATTTT
v_gene: TRBV4-2; j_gene: TRBJ2-5; d_gene: NA; abundance: NA; CDR3aa: CASSPRGGDQETQYF; CDR3nt: TGTGCCAGCAGCCCCCGAGGGGGGGATCAAGAGACCCAGTACTTC
v_gene: TRBV5-6; j_gene: TRBJ1-5; d_gene: NA; abundance: NA; CDR3aa: CASSRTASNQPQHF; CDR3nt: TGTGCCAGCAGTCGGACAGCTAGCAATCAGCCCCAGCATTTT
v_gene: TRBV6-2/TRBV6-3; j_gene: TRBJ2-7; d_gene: TRBD2; abundance: medium-sized; CDR3aa: CASSRPAGEGEQYF; CDR3nt: TGTGCCAGCAGCCGCCCAGCGGGGGAAGGTGAGCAGTACTTC
v_gene: TRBV19; j_gene: TRBJ1-2; d_gene: NA; abundance: NA; CDR3aa: CASSPNSGWANYGYTF; CDR3nt: TGTGCCAGTAGTCCAAATAGCGGTTGGGCTAACTATGGCTACACCTTC
v_gene: TRBV7-9; j_gene: TRBJ1-2; d_gene: TRBD1; abundance: NA; CDR3aa: CASSTSGGGYGYTF; CDR3nt: TGTGCCAGCAGCACGTCAGGGGGAGGTTATGGCTACACCTTC
v_gene: TRBV7-8; j_gene: TRBJ2-1; d_gene: TRBD2; abundance: NA; CDR3aa: CASSFDGLAGASSYNEQFF; CDR3nt: TGTGCCAGCAGCTTCGATGGACTAGCGGGGGCCTCCTCCTACAATGAGCAGTTCTTC
v_gene: TRBV7-2; j_gene: TRBJ1-6; d_gene: NA; abundance: NA; CDR3aa: CASSLGSGSSPLHF; CDR3nt: TGTGCCAGCAGCTTAGGGTCGGGGAGTTCACCCCTCCACTTT
v_gene: TRBV6-1; j_gene: TRBJ2-6; d_gene: TRBD2; abundance: NA; CDR3aa: CASSEAVTSGGYGANVLTF; CDR3nt: TGTGCCAGCAGTGAAGCGGTTACTAGCGGGGGGTATGGGGCCAACGTCCTGACTTTC
v_gene: TRBV7-9; j_gene: TRBJ2-1; d_gene: TRBD2; abundance: NA; CDR3aa: CASSLTSGGPPEQFF; CDR3nt: TGTGCCAGCAGCCTTACTAGCGGGGGCCCCCCTGAGCAGTTCTTC
v_gene: TRBV2; j_gene: TRBJ1-3; d_gene: NA; abundance: few; CDR3aa: CASATGSGNTIYF; CDR3nt: TGTGCCAGCGCTACAGGGTCCGGAAACACCATATATTTT
v_gene: TRBV5-1; j_gene: TRBJ1-2; d_gene: NA; abundance: NA; CDR3aa: CASSRLDTLYGYTF; CDR3nt: TGCGCCAGCAGCCGGTTAGACACGCTCTATGGCTACACCTTC
v_gene: TRBV7-9; j_gene: TRBJ1-4; d_gene: NA; abundance: few; CDR3aa: CASSLDRSVYEKLFF; CDR3nt: TGTGCCAGCAGCTTAGATCGGTCGGTATATGAAAAACTGTTTTTT
v_gene: TRBV5-4; j_gene: TRBJ2-1; d_gene: TRBD2; abundance: NA; CDR3aa: CASSFLSGGSYNEQFF; CDR3nt: TGTGCCAGCAGCTTCCTCAGCGGGGGGTCCTACAATGAGCAGTTCTTC
v_gene: TRBV4-1; j_gene: TRBJ1-6; d_gene: NA; abundance: NA; CDR3aa: CASSQEPYGGNSPLHF; CDR3nt: TGCGCCAGCAGCCAAGAACCCTACGGAGGTAATTCACCCCTCCACTTT
v_gene: TRBV6-5; j_gene: TRBJ1-6; d_gene: NA; abundance: NA; CDR3aa: CASAGGGGSPLHF; CDR3nt: TGTGCCAGCGCGGGCGGTGGAGGTTCACCCCTCCACTTT
v_gene: TRBV28; j_gene: TRBJ2-2; d_gene: NA; abundance: NA; CDR3aa: CASSSRWGHTNTGELFF; CDR3nt: TGTGCCAGCAGTTCTAGGTGGGGACACACGAACACCGGGGAGCTGTTTTTT